A selection of T cell receptor beta chains follows, all from one sample in a study of early T cells in non-severe SARS-CoV-2 infection. MiXCR was run by TCRdb on the 5' RACE reads, yielding one entry per CDR3 protein. The data show about 66,000 distinct CDR3 sequences, less than 20% seen once. The sample consisted of whole blood, taken at baseline. These receptors were obtained from an adult who was a healthcare worker with PCR-confirmed SARS-CoV-2 infection or an uninfected control (not recorded which). Both conserved end residues are part of each CDR3. The D gene is left open where the match is weak. Not all rows give a size; the values are once, few, many and, for expanded clones, a class.

>TRBJ2-3|few|TRBD2|TRBV7-2
TGTGCCAGCAGCCCAGGGCGCAGCGGGGGGCCAGGCACGCAGTATTTT
CASSPGRSGGPGTQYF
>TRBJ2-1|-|TRBD2|TRBV3-1
TGTGCCAGCAGCCGAAAGGGCACTAGCGGGGGGGCAGAGCAGTTCTTC
CASSRKGTSGGAEQFF
>TRBJ2-5|-|-|TRBV7-9
TGTGCCAGCAGCTTAACGACAGTCCAAGAGACCCAGTACTTC
CASSLTTVQETQYF
>TRBJ2-1|-|TRBD1|TRBV12-3/TRBV12-4
TGTGCCAGCAGGACAGGGAAGTACAATGAGCAGTTCTTC
CASRTGKYNEQFF
>TRBJ2-7|-|TRBD2|TRBV7-9
TGTGCCTCGGGGACTAGCGGGGCCTACGAGCAGTACTTC
CASGTSGAYEQYF
>TRBJ1-1|many|TRBD1|TRBV5-6
TGTGCCAGCACCCCCTCACCGACAGGGAGGGACACTGAAGCTTTCTTT
CASTPSPTGRDTEAFF
>TRBJ2-2|few|-|TRBV7-2
TGTGCCAGCAGCTCCGGACAGAGGAACACCGGGGAGCTGTTTTTT
CASSSGQRNTGELFF
>TRBJ2-7|-|-|TRBV7-8
TGTGCCAGCAGCACCAACACAGTCTACGAGCAGTACTTC
CASSTNTVYEQYF
>TRBJ2-2|-|TRBD1|TRBV20-1
TGCAGTGCTAGGGCGACAGGGGCCAGCACCGGGGAGCTGTTTTTT
CSARATGASTGELFF
>TRBJ1-1|few|-|TRBV6-5
TGTGCCAGCAGAACCGGGAGGGTTGGTGAAGCTTTCTTT
CASRTGRVGEAFF
>TRBJ2-5|few|TRBD2|TRBV7-6
TGTGCCAGCAGCTTATACGCGGGGGAAGAGACCCAGTACTTC
CASSLYAGEETQYF
>TRBJ2-5|few|TRBD1|TRBV7-9
TGTGCCAGCAGGCCGACAGGGGGCACTCAAGCGACCCAGTACTTC
CASRPTGGTQATQYF
>TRBJ2-1|-|TRBD2|TRBV20-1
TGCAGTGCACTGACTAGCCCCGGGAATCCGTTCTTC
CSALTSPGNPFF
>TRBJ1-2|few|-|TRBV7-2
TGTGCCAGCAGCCCAGGGAACTATGGCTACACCTTC
CASSPGNYGYTF
>TRBJ2-1|-|-|TRBV15
TGTGCCACCAGCAGAGATCTCAACAGGGTGGATGAGCAGTTCTTC
CATSRDLNRVDEQFF
>TRBJ1-1|few|-|TRBV20-1
TGCAGTGCTCGGGGCCGGAGAAGCACTGAAGCTTTCTTT
CSARGRRSTEAFF
>TRBJ2-7|-|TRBD2|TRBV11-2
TGTGCCAGCAGCTCAACCGGGACTAGCGGGAAACTCCCGGACGAGCAGTACTTC
CASSSTGTSGKLPDEQYF
>TRBJ1-1|-|-|TRBV11-2
TGTGCCAGCAGCTTGACCCGCGAGACAGTTGAAGCTTTCTTT
CASSLTRETVEAFF
>TRBJ1-1|-|TRBD1|TRBV6-2/TRBV6-3
TGTGCCAGCAGGGGGGACAGGGACACTGAAGCTTTCTTT
CASRGDRDTEAFF
>TRBJ2-2|-|-|TRBV12-3/TRBV12-4
TGTGCCAGCAGTTTCGGCGGAAACACCGGGGAGCTGTTTTTT
CASSFGGNTGELFF
>TRBJ2-3|few|-|TRBV5-4
TGTGCCAGCAGCTGGGTAGGGGGGGATACGCAGTATTTT
CASSWVGGDTQYF
>TRBJ2-3|-|-|TRBV19
TGTGCCACCCTAAAACAGGGCTCAGATACGCAGTATTTT
CATLKQGSDTQYF
>TRBJ2-1|-|TRBD1|TRBV6-2/TRBV6-3
TGTGCCAGCAGTTATCCGTGGGGGACAGCACGAGGTGAGCAGTTCTTC
CASSYPWGTARGEQFF
>TRBJ1-5|-|-|TRBV2
TGTGCCAGCAGTGAAGGACAGGCTTCGCCCCAGCATTTT
CASSEGQASPQHF
>TRBJ2-1|-|-|TRBV10-3
TGTGCCATCAGTGAGATATCCAATGAGCAGTTCTTC
CAISEISNEQFF
>TRBJ2-4|few|-|TRBV19
TGTGCCAGTAGTATAGCTTCGGGTCGCATTCAGTACTTC
CASSIASGRIQYF
>TRBJ2-3|many|TRBD1|TRBV5-1
TGCGCCAGCAGCCGGCGCGGGACAGGGGATAGCACAGATACGCAGTATTTT
CASSRRGTGDSTDTQYF
>TRBJ2-5|few|-|TRBV7-6
TGTGCCAGCAGCACGCGCCGCCAAGAGACCCAGTACTTC
CASSTRRQETQYF
>TRBJ2-1|-|-|TRBV4-2
TGTGCCAGCAGCCAAGACACTGGAACGTACAATGAGCAGTTCTTC
CASSQDTGTYNEQFF
>TRBJ1-1|-|TRBD1|TRBV7-9
TGTGCCAGCAACCGAGGGGGCGAGACTGAAGCTTTCTTT
CASNRGGETEAFF
>TRBJ1-1|few|-|TRBV12-3/TRBV12-4
TGTGCCAGCAGAGAGAGGGACGGTGAAGCTTTCTTT
CASRERDGEAFF
>TRBJ1-1|few|-|TRBV6-5
TGTGCCAGCAGTTACGCGGTGAACACTGAAGCTTTCTTT
CASSYAVNTEAFF
>TRBJ2-5|many|-|TRBV27
TGTGCCAGCAGTTTATTGGGGGAGACCCAGTACTTC
CASSLLGETQYF
>TRBJ2-1|many|TRBD2|TRBV28
TGTGCCAGCAGTCTTCCGGGACTAGCGTTTTCTTCCTACAATGAGCAGTTCTTC
CASSLPGLAFSSYNEQFF
>TRBJ1-5|-|TRBD1|TRBV9
TGTGCCAGCAGCGTACAGGGGGCCAGCAATCAGCCCCAGCATTTT
CASSVQGASNQPQHF
>TRBJ2-5|few|TRBD2|TRBV7-2
TGTGCCAGCAGCTTAGAGTCTGCGGGAGGGACCCAGTACTTC
CASSLESAGGTQYF
>TRBJ2-3|-|-|TRBV28
TGTGCCAGCAGTTCGAGTCCAGATACGCAGTATTTT
CASSSSPDTQYF